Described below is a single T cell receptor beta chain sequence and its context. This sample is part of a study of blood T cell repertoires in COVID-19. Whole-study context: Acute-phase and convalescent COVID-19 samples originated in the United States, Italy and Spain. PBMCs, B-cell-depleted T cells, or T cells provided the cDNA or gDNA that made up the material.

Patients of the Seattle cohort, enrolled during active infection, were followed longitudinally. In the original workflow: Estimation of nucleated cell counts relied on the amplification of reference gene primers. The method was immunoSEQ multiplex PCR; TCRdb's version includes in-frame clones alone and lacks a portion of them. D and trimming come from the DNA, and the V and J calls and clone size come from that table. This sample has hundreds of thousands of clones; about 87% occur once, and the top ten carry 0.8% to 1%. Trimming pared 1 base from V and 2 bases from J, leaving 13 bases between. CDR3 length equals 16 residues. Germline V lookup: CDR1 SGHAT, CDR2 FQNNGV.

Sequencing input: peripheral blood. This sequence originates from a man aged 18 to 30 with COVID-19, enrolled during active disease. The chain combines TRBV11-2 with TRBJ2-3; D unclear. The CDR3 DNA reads TGTGCCAGCAGCTTAGGTTCTATTCGTCACACAGATACGCAGTATTTT. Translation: CASSLGSIRHTDTQYF.